This TCR beta chain was sequenced during a study of preoperative IRX-2 immunotherapy in early breast cancer. The sample's treatment: preoperative locoregional IRX-2 cytokine immunotherapy. Patients received preoperative, locoregional IRX-2 cytokine immunotherapy in a phase Ib study. CDR3 length equals 13 residues. Germline V gene sequence: CDR1 MNHGY, CDR2 SAAAGT. With 6 bases clipped from V and 5 bases from J, the junction kept 6 bases outside the gene matches. Libraries were prepared by immunoSEQ multiplex PCR; TCRdb keeps only in-frame clonotypes and omits some of them. The sample carries about 32,000 clones, around 83% recorded once.

The sample in question was lymph node tissue, obtained from a patient treated with IRX-2 immunotherapy. The receptor's source is a human donor with breast cancer. V and J are TRBV6-8 and TRBJ2-7; the match to TRBD1 covers 8 bases. The chain's CDR3 is CASSGQGSDEQYF. In DNA form, the CDR3 reads TGTGCCAGCAGCGGACAGGGTTCCGACGAGCAGTACTTC.